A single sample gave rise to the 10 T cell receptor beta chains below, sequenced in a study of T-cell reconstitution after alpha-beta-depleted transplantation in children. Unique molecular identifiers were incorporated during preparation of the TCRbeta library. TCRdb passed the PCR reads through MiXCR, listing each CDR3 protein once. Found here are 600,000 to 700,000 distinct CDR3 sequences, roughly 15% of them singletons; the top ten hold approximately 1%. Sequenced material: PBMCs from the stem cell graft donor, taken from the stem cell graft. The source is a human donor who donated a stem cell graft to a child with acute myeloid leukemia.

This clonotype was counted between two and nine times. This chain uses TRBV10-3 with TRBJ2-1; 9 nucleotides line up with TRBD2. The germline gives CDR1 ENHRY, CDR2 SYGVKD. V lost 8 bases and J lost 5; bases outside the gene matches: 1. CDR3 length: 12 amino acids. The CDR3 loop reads CAIAGGDNEQFF. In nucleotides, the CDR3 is TGTGCCATCGCGGGGGGGGACAATGAGCAGTTCTTC.

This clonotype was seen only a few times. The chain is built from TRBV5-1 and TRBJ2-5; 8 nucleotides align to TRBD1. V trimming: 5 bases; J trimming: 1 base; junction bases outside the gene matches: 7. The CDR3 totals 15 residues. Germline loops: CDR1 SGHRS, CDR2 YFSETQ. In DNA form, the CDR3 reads TGCGCCAGCAGTTTAACAGGGGGTTTCCAAGAGACCCAGTACTTC. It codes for CASSLTGGFQETQYF.

The CDR3 reads CASCPGTNEKLFF. CDR3 in DNA: TGTGCCAGCTGTCCCGGGACAAATGAAAAACTGTTTTTT. The gene calls are TRBV18 and TRBJ1-4; D is perhaps TRBD1 (6 bases). V was cut by 7 bases and J by 5 bases, with 11 bases left in between. The CDR3 loop spans 13 amino acids. From germline, CDR1 is KGHSH and CDR2 LQKENI.

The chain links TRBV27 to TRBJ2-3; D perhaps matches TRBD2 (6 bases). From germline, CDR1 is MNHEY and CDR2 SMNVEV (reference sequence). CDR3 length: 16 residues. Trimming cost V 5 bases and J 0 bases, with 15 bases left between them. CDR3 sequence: CASSLIGGASTDTQYF. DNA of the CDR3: TGTGCCAGCAGTCTTATCGGCGGGGCTAGCACAGATACGCAGTATTTT.

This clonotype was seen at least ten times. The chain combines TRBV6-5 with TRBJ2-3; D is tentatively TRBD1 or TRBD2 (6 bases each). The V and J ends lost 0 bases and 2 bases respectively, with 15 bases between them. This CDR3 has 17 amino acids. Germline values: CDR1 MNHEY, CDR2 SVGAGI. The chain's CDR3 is CASSYSGAGTHTDTQYF. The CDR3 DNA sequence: TGTGCCAGCAGTTACTCAGGGGCGGGGACACACACAGATACGCAGTATTTT.

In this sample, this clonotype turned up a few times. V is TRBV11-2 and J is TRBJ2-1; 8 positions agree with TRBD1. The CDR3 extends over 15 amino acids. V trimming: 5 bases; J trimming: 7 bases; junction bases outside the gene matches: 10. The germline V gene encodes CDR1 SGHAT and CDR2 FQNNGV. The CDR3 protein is CASSGPGQEENEQFF. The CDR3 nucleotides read TGTGCCAGCAGCGGACCGGGACAGGAGGAGAATGAGCAGTTCTTC.

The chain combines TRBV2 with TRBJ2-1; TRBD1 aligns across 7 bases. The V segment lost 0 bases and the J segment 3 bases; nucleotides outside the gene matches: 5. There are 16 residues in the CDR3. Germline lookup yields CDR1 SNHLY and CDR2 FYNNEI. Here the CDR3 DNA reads TGTGCCAGCAGTGAAGCCCACAGGGGTAACTACAATGAGCAGTTCTTC. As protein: CASSEAHRGNYNEQFF.

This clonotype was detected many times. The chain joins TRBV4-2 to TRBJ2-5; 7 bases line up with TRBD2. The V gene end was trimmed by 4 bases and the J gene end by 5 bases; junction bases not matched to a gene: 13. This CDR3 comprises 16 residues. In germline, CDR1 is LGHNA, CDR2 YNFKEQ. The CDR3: CASSLMGGIVPETQYF. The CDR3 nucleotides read TGTGCCAGCAGCCTTATGGGGGGGATAGTCCCGGAGACCCAGTACTTC.

CDR3 in DNA: TGTGCCAGCAGTTACTTCGGGGCACATACGCAGTATTTT. It translates to CASSYFGAHTQYF. The J gene is TRBJ2-3, the V gene TRBV6-5; D could derive from TRBD1 or TRBD2 (5 bases each). This CDR3 comprises 13 residues. V was clipped by 1 base and J by 7 bases, with 9 bases between them. The V gene's germline CDR1 is MNHEY and CDR2 SVGAGI.

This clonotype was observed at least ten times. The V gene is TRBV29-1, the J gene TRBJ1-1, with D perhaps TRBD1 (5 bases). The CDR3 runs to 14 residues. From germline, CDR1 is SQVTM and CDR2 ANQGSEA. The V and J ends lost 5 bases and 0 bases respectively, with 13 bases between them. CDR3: CSVYRGPVNTEAFF. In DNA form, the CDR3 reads TGCAGCGTTTACCGGGGACCGGTGAACACTGAAGCTTTCTTT.